This entry is about one TCR beta chain. This clonotype was detected a few times. Its cognate antigen has yet to be identified. Per-base quality was not reported, and no clone a single base away is much larger than it. These data come from a study of blood T cells in healthy people across ages (dated by TCRdb to the mid-2010s). Some background on the complete study: In model experiments, roughly one uniquely barcoded TCR beta cDNA molecule per two T cells was captured by template switching. Using deep sequencing normalized with unique cDNA molecular identifiers, the study measured how TCR beta repertoire diversity changes with age. Four age groups were formed from the donors: young (average approximately 15 years), middle-aged (around 39), aged (more than 55) and long-lived (roughly 88). To avoid experimental bias, donors of different ages were spread randomly across the sequencing lanes. For two donors (one aged 18 to 30 and one aged 80 or older), the study analyzed two additional independent replicas of 1 million unique cDNA reads from the same blood draw. General findings and caveats noted by the study authors: Because profiling used bulk unsorted PBMCs, naive and antigen-experienced compartments could not be compared conclusively. As age increased, observed TCR beta diversity per million T cells dropped in a roughly linear way, and a significant reduction was already evident by age about 40. Compared with the aged group, the long-lived group had more naive CD4+ T cells, fewer expanded clones and increased TCR diversity, suggesting age selection. Because donor CMV infection status was unknown, age-related changes in expanded clonotypes were potentially confounded. A strong correlation was found between observed TCR beta diversity and the percentage of naive T cells measured by flow cytometry. Estimates of total diversity based on one million sequenced T cells were considered lower bounds and underestimates.

Taken from cysteine to phenylalanine, the CDR3 has 13 residues. Only the CDR3 DNA stays, 39 bases, in frame from base 1. In the germline V gene (reference sequence), CDR1 corresponds to LNHDA and CDR2 to SQIVND. The junction shows trimming of 3 bases on V and 6 bases on J, and the gene matches do not reach 1 base of it. Library construction relied on 5' RACE. Sequenced using an Illumina HiSeq 2500. A second PCR of roughly 7 to 12 cycles was performed with a sample-barcoded 5' primer and a J-beta primer mix. Each TCR beta cDNA molecule received a unique molecular identifier from a template-switch 5' adaptor carrying 12 random nucleotides. At least 2.5 million CDR3-containing paired-end reads were obtained from each sample. First-strand cDNA was synthesized from all RNA with the Mint cDNA synthesis kit, primed by a TRBC-specific oligonucleotide. After uracil-DNA glycosylase treatment, a first 18-cycle PCR used universal primers M1SS and BC2_uni_R on all cDNA. Per the authors' processing: Normalization of each sample was performed by random selection of 1 million high-quality reads, each carrying a distinct molecular identifier. Instead of being binned into consensus sequences, reads with shared molecular identifiers were discarded. CDR3 identification, clonotype clustering and error correction used MiTCR with a Q25 quality threshold and the strictest error-elimination algorithm. A nonparametric unseen species model with Euler transformation was used to estimate lower-bound total TCR beta diversity. TCRdb reworked the public reads: Q25 trimming with fastp, MiXCR clone assembly, productive beta chains retained. A single entry per CDR3 protein holds the most common genes and DNA from its merged rows. These V and J calls originate from TCRdb's pipeline instead of the authors' own analysis. Counted in this sample were under 1,000,000 distinct CDR3 sequences; about 37% of them appeared once. Under 15% of the sample is held by the ten biggest clonotypes.

The roughly 39 donors, aged 6 to 90 years, were systemically healthy Caucasian individuals from Russia. Each donor gave about 11 milliliters of peripheral blood, drawn into EDTA-treated Vacutainer tubes. Ficoll-Paque density-gradient centrifugation was used to isolate PBMCs, with at least 7 million per sample. Total RNA was extracted from PBMCs with Trizol reagent, with at least 6 micrograms obtained per sample. Naive CD45RAhigh/CD27high T cell percentages were measured by flow cytometry on a PBMC aliquot from every donor. The sequence joins TRBV19 to TRBJ2-4; a stretch of 8 junction bases matches TRBD1. Sequencing was done on a sample of blood. The clonotype comes from a man between 18 and 35 years old in good health. The encoded CDR3 is CASSITGGNIQYF. The DNA sequence follows: TGTGCCAGTAGTATCACAGGGGGAAACATTCAGTACTTC.